Listed below are T cell receptor beta chains from one sample, sequenced in a study of early T cells in non-severe SARS-CoV-2 infection. TCRdb re-called the 5' RACE reads through MiXCR, storing one row per CDR3 protein. The sample holds 70,000 to 80,000 distinct CDR3 sequences, roughly 12% seen once. This sample comprised whole blood, obtained at baseline. These receptors were obtained from an adult who was a healthcare worker with PCR-confirmed SARS-CoV-2 infection or an uninfected control (not recorded which). The CDR3 runs from the conserved cysteine through the conserved F or W. A D gene is named only where the DNA matches it firmly. Rows may omit the clone size; those that give it use once, few, many or a size class.

>NA|TRBV11-2|NA|TRBJ2-3
CASSFFSTDTQYF
TGTGCCAGCAGCTTTTTCAGTACAGATACGCAGTATTTT
>NA|TRBV29-1|NA|TRBJ2-1
CSVAQAGQFF
TGCAGCGTTGCCCAGGCTGGGCAGTTCTTC
>few|TRBV7-6|NA|TRBJ2-5
CASSPRRQETQYF
TGTGCCAGCAGCCCACGCCGCCAAGAGACCCAGTACTTC
>NA|TRBV12-3/TRBV12-4|TRBD2|TRBJ2-1
CASSLTSGGSEQFF
TGTGCCAGCAGTTTGACTAGCGGGGGTAGTGAGCAGTTCTTC
>few|TRBV6-6|TRBD2|TRBJ2-3
CASRAGGGTDTQYF
TGTGCCAGCCGAGCGGGGGGAGGCACAGATACGCAGTATTTT
>few|TRBV10-3|NA|TRBJ2-1
CAISTQGHEQFF
TGTGCCATCAGTACTCAGGGCCATGAGCAGTTCTTC
>few|TRBV29-1|TRBD2|TRBJ2-2
CSVGEGNTGELFF
TGCAGCGTTGGGGAGGGGAACACCGGGGAGCTGTTTTTT
>NA|TRBV7-5|NA|TRBJ2-7
CISVPEADIDSRYEQYF
NA
>NA|TRBV3-1|TRBD2|TRBJ2-7
CASSQVRGATYEQYF
TGTGCCAGCAGCCAAGTGCGGGGGGCCACCTACGAGCAGTACTTC
>many|TRBV6-5|TRBD1|TRBJ1-5
CASSPQGNQPQHF
TGTGCCAGCAGCCCACAGGGGAATCAGCCCCAGCATTTT
>NA|TRBV29-1|TRBD1|TRBJ2-1
CSVTQGVSEQFF
TGCAGCGTGACGCAGGGGGTCAGTGAGCAGTTCTTC
>NA|TRBV5-1|NA|TRBJ2-3
CASSLATLTDTQYF
TGCGCCAGCAGCTTGGCAACCTTAACAGATACGCAGTATTTT
>many|TRBV3-1|NA|TRBJ1-2
CASSQEVDTYGYTF
TGTGCCAGCAGCCAAGAGGTAGATACCTATGGCTACACCTTC
>NA|TRBV11-2|TRBD1|TRBJ2-7
CASSTPGQWKYEQYF
TGTGCCAGCAGCACCCCGGGACAGTGGAAGTACGAGCAGTACTTC
>few|TRBV4-2|TRBD2|TRBJ2-1
CASSQKSGGPNEQFF
TGTGCCAGCAGCCAAAAGTCGGGGGGGCCTAATGAGCAGTTCTTC
>NA|TRBV20-1|NA|TRBJ2-3
CSARGGDAAHTDTQYF
TGCAGTGCTAGAGGCGGGGATGCGGCACACACAGATACGCAGTATTTT
>NA|TRBV29-1|NA|TRBJ1-2
CSVDVSYSNYGYTF
TGCAGCGTTGATGTCTCCTACTCAAACTATGGCTACACCTTC
>many|TRBV29-1|NA|TRBJ2-7
CSVVTGKRSYEQYF
TGCAGCGTTGTAACAGGGAAACGCTCCTACGAGCAGTACTTC
>medium-sized|TRBV7-9|NA|TRBJ2-7
CASSFQGPEQYF
TGTGCCAGCAGCTTCCAGGGACCCGAGCAGTACTTC
>few|TRBV15|NA|TRBJ2-1
CATSRGNYNEQFF
TGTGCCACCAGCAGAGGGAACTACAATGAGCAGTTCTTC
>many|TRBV7-9|TRBD1|TRBJ1-2
CASSPGQGYGYTF
TGTGCCAGCAGTCCCGGACAGGGCTATGGCTACACCTTC
>NA|TRBV11-3|TRBD1|TRBJ2-1
CASSKTGLGEQFF
TGTGCCAGCAGCAAGACAGGGTTAGGTGAGCAGTTCTTC
>few|TRBV7-2|NA|TRBJ2-1
CASSFGSSYNEQFF
TGTGCCAGCAGCTTCGGGAGCTCCTACAATGAGCAGTTCTTC
>many|TRBV11-2|NA|TRBJ2-1
CASSVRDTPYRSYNEQFF
TGTGCCAGCAGCGTCCGGGACACCCCGTACCGATCCTACAATGAGCAGTTCTTC
>many|TRBV28|NA|TRBJ1-4
CASRPFRGREKLFF
TGTGCCAGCAGACCTTTCCGGGGACGCGAAAAACTGTTTTTT
>NA|TRBV27|NA|TRBJ1-5
CASSPRDNQPQHF
TGTGCCAGCAGTCCTCGGGACAATCAGCCCCAGCATTTT
>few|TRBV5-4|TRBD2|TRBJ2-3
CASSLGLAPRRTDTQYF
TGTGCCAGCAGCTTGGGACTAGCGCCCCGCCGCACAGATACGCAGTATTTT
>few|TRBV4-1|NA|TRBJ2-7
CASSQEGGGHKTYEQYF
TGCGCCAGCAGCCAAGAGGGTGGGGGGCACAAAACCTACGAGCAGTACTTC
>few|TRBV11-2|NA|TRBJ2-2
CAAGAENTGELFF
TGTGCCGCTGGGGCAGAGAACACCGGGGAGCTGTTTTTT
>few|TRBV11-2|NA|TRBJ1-6
CASSHGQMNSPLHF
TGTGCCAGCAGCCACGGACAGATGAATTCACCCCTCCACTTT
>NA|TRBV11-2|TRBD1|TRBJ2-2
CASSLDRVVTGELFF
TGTGCCAGCAGCCTGGACAGGGTTGTAACCGGGGAGCTGTTTTTT
>few|TRBV18|TRBD1|TRBJ1-2
CASSRQTGNYGYTF
TGTGCCAGCTCACGACAGACAGGGAACTATGGCTACACCTTC
>many|TRBV20-1|NA|TRBJ2-1
CSAESELEFEQFF
TGCAGTGCCGAGTCAGAGCTAGAATTTGAGCAGTTCTTC
>NA|TRBV9|TRBD2|TRBJ2-3
CASSVTSGEYTDTQYF
TGTGCCAGCAGCGTGACTAGCGGAGAATACACAGATACGCAGTATTTT
>few|TRBV27|NA|TRBJ1-4
CASSPKGRWNSEKLFF
TGTGCCAGCAGTCCAAAGGGACGCTGGAATTCCGAAAAACTGTTTTTT
>many|TRBV2|TRBD1|TRBJ2-1
CASRGRDRAKSSYNEQFF
TGTGCCAGCAGGGGCCGGGACAGGGCTAAGAGCTCCTACAATGAGCAGTTCTTC
>NA|TRBV24-1|TRBD1|TRBJ2-5
CATSDLGTGQETQYF
TGTGCCACCAGTGACCTGGGGACAGGCCAAGAGACCCAGTACTTC
>NA|TRBV7-2|TRBD1|TRBJ2-7
CASSLALRDRVGEQYF
TGTGCCAGCAGCTTAGCGCTTAGGGACAGGGTTGGCGAGCAGTACTTC
>few|TRBV24-1|NA|TRBJ2-1
CATSDRSYNEQFF
TGTGCCACCAGTGATCGTTCCTACAATGAGCAGTTCTTC
>few|TRBV7-9|NA|TRBJ1-4
CASSLAGKGNEKLFF
TGTGCCAGCAGCTTAGCAGGGAAGGGGAATGAAAAACTGTTTTTT
>NA|TRBV4-1|NA|TRBJ1-4
CASSLGQASNEKLFF
TGCGCCAGCAGTCTGGGGCAGGCTTCTAATGAAAAACTGTTTTTT
>few|TRBV27|NA|TRBJ1-4
CASRPVGPVVEKLFF
TGTGCCAGCAGACCGGTCGGGCCCGTGGTTGAAAAACTGTTTTTT
>few|TRBV6-1|NA|TRBJ1-1
CASRSGDYTEAFF
TGTGCCAGTAGAAGCGGGGACTACACTGAAGCTTTCTTT
>NA|TRBV19|NA|TRBJ2-1
CASSKGLVGNEQFF
TGTGCCAGTAGTAAGGGACTGGTAGGCAATGAGCAGTTCTTC
>few|TRBV12-3/TRBV12-4|NA|TRBJ2-1
CASSFGAGSYNEQFF
TGTGCCAGCAGTTTTGGGGCGGGGTCCTACAATGAGCAGTTCTTC
>many|TRBV9|NA|TRBJ2-1
CASRQGEQFF
TGTGCCAGCAGGCAGGGTGAGCAGTTCTTC
>NA|TRBV7-9|NA|TRBJ1-2
CASSPPDSRYYGYTF
TGTGCCAGCAGCCCCCCGGACAGCCGATACTATGGCTACACCTTC
>many|TRBV4-1|NA|TRBJ1-6
CASSQDGGYGLALHF
TGCGCCAGCAGCCAAGATGGCGGGTATGGTTTGGCCCTCCACTTT
>many|TRBV18|NA|TRBJ2-5
CASSGNEETQYF
TGTGCCAGCTCAGGGAACGAAGAGACCCAGTACTTC
>few|TRBV29-1|NA|TRBJ2-2
CSVEHSNTGELFF
TGCAGCGTTGAGCACAGTAACACCGGGGAGCTGTTTTTT
>NA|TRBV6-1|NA|TRBJ2-2
CASSERGGGELFF
TGTGCCAGCAGTGAACGAGGTGGCGGGGAGCTGTTTTTT
>NA|TRBV5-1|TRBD1|TRBJ2-7
CASSLEAGGREQYF
TGCGCCAGCAGCTTGGAGGCAGGGGGCCGGGAGCAGTACTTC
>NA|TRBV28|NA|TRBJ1-1
CASSHGNTEAFF
TGTGCCAGCAGCCACGGGAACACTGAAGCTTTCTTT
>NA|TRBV5-1|NA|TRBJ1-1
CASSFGAPNTEAFF
TGCGCCAGCAGCTTCGGGGCCCCGAACACTGAAGCTTTCTTT
>few|TRBV6-2/TRBV6-3|TRBD1|TRBJ1-6
CASSPTGVASPLHF
TGTGCCAGCAGCCCTACAGGGGTAGCTTCACCCCTCCACTTT
>NA|TRBV20-1|NA|TRBJ2-3
CSATGFTDTQYF
TGCAGTGCTACTGGGTTCACAGATACGCAGTATTTT
>many|TRBV18|TRBD1|TRBJ2-6
CASSPVAGTGSSGANVLTF
TGTGCCAGCTCACCAGTTGCCGGGACAGGTTCCTCTGGGGCCAACGTCCTGACTTTC
>NA|TRBV28|NA|TRBJ2-5
CASSPATDSQETQYF
TGTGCCAGCAGTCCCGCGACGGACTCCCAAGAGACCCAGTACTTC